This TCR beta chain was observed in a study of PD-1 blockade in mismatch repair-deficient tumors. Study context: All were previously treated, progressing patients with approximately 12 mismatch repair-deficient cancer types.

V lost 0 bases to trimming and J lost 7 bases, with 7 bases between them. The CDR3 extends over 12 amino acids. Germline CDR1 and CDR2: SGHNT and YYREEE (reference sequence). This table comes from immunoSEQ multiplex PCR, and its TCRdb copy is limited to in-frame clones, with some not included. The sample lists approximately 110,000 clones; 65% to 80% were seen once. All patients were mismatch repair deficient, assessed by either PCR or immunohistochemistry. The TCR-sequenced patients were a few responders to pembrolizumab. The sequence was obtained from an adult with mismatch repair-deficient cancer. The chain recombines TRBV5-4 with TRBJ1-1; D remains unclear. The specimen was peripheral blood, collected roughly 13 months after starting pembrolizumab. CDR3 residues: CASSLAGDEAFF. Written as DNA, the CDR3 is TGTGCCAGCAGCTTGGCCGGGGATGAAGCTTTCTTT.